These 9 T cell receptor beta chains share one sample of origin, sequenced in a study of blood T cell repertoires in COVID-19. The method was immunoSEQ multiplex PCR; TCRdb's version includes in-frame clones alone and lacks a portion of them. The sample consists of 270,000 or so clones, 82% of them appearing once. The source material was peripheral blood. Every receptor here comes from a woman aged 18-35 years with acute or convalescent COVID-19.

The rearrangement links TRBV5-8 to TRBJ2-1; maybe TRBD1 (5 bases). V was trimmed by 1 base and J by 6 bases, leaving 14 bases between them. Germline CDR1 SGHTS, CDR2 YDEGEE. The CDR3 is 15 residues long. CDR3 bases: TGTGCCAGCAGCTTGTGGGCCAGGGTAGCCAATGAGCAGTTCTTC. This sequence encodes CASSLWARVANEQFF. The variable domain in full, with the rest retrieved from reference TRBV5-8 and TRBJ2-1, is EAGVTQSPTHLIKTRGQQATLRCSPISGHTSVYWYQQALGLGLQFLLWYDEGEERNRGNFPPRFSGRQFPNYSSELNVNALELEDSALYLCASSLWARVANEQFFGPGTRLTVL.

The chain uses TRBV3-1 (or the pseudogene TRBV3-2) and TRBJ2-3; 7 positions match TRBD1. Germline trimming cut 5 bases from V and 1 base from J; bases unmatched to any gene: 9. This CDR3 spans 16 amino acids. CDR1 is LGHDT, CDR2 YNNKEL, per germline (reference sequence). The CDR3 DNA follows: TGTGCCAGCAGCGCCCGGACAGGTTTTGGCACAGATACGCAGTATTTT. Its translation is CASSARTGFGTDTQYF.

The J gene is TRBJ2-2, the V gene TRBV27; TRBD2 aligns across 10 bases. The V and J ends lost 5 bases and 6 bases, in that order; junction bases with no gene match: 9. CDR1 is MNHEY, CDR2 SMNVEV, per germline (reference sequence). The CDR3 is 16 residues long. CDR3 sequence: CASSTSGRARAGELFF. DNA for the CDR3: TGTGCCAGCAGTACAAGCGGGAGGGCCCGTGCCGGGGAGCTGTTTTTT.

This chain joins TRBV11-2 and TRBJ2-2; 8 nucleotides match TRBD2. The CDR3 is made up of 19 amino acids. From germline, CDR1 is SGHAT and CDR2 FQNNGV. Losses at the gene ends were 3 bases for V and 0 bases for J; bases not matched to a gene: 12. CDR3 DNA: TGTGCCAGCAGCTTTTGGTGGGGGATAGCGGGAACGAACACCGGGGAGCTGTTTTTT. Amino acid sequence: CASSFWWGIAGTNTGELFF.

This clone was counted between two and nine times. The chain recombines TRBV28 with TRBJ2-1; TRBD2 agrees at 11 bases. This CDR3 has 15 amino acids. Per the germline V gene, CDR1 is MDHEN and CDR2 is SYDVKM. Trimming took 6 bases from V and 5 from J; bases not matched to a gene: 6. The CDR3: CASRIQTSGNNEQFF. The CDR3 bases are TGTGCCAGCAGAATTCAGACTAGCGGGAACAATGAGCAGTTCTTC.

The chain combines TRBV7-6 with TRBJ2-7; 9 bases fit TRBD2. CDR1 and CDR2 (germline): SGHVS, FNYEAQ. The CDR3 extends over 14 amino acids. Trimming at V came to 3 bases and at J to 1 base, leaving 1 base not matched to a gene. CDR3 DNA sequence: TGTGCCAGCAGCTTTAGCGGGAGATCCTACGAGCAGTACTTC. Its translation: CASSFSGRSYEQYF.

The V and J genes are TRBV9 and TRBJ2-2; 11 nucleotides agree with TRBD2. CDR1 and CDR2 (germline): SGDLS, YYNGEE. This CDR3 contains 17 residues. Unmatched junction bases numbered 6, after V lost 4 bases and J lost 1 base. CDR3 nucleotides: TGTGCCAGCAGCCCAATGGGGACTAGCGGGAACACCGGGGAGCTGTTTTTT. Its protein product is CASSPMGTSGNTGELFF.

This rearrangement joins TRBV10-3 to TRBJ2-5; 12 bases are shared with TRBD1. CDR1 and CDR2 from the germline V gene are ENHRY and SYGVKD. This CDR3 spans 15 amino acids. V lost 5 bases, J lost 3 bases, and 4 bases stayed unmatched. The CDR3 spells CAISRGTGGEETQYF. The DNA for the CDR3 is TGTGCCATCAGTCGGGGGACAGGGGGCGAAGAGACCCAGTACTTC.

This clone was seen just once. This rearrangement joins TRBV4-1 to TRBJ2-3; 10 nucleotides line up with TRBD2. This CDR3 has 17 residues. Germline assignment: CDR1 MGHRA and CDR2 YSYEKL. Trimming took 0 bases from V and 2 from J; bases not matched to a gene: 5. Written as DNA, the CDR3 is TGCGCCAGCAGCCAAGATCTACTAGCGGGACCCACAGATACGCAGTATTTT. This translates into CASSQDLLAGPTDTQYF.